The 19 T cell receptor beta chains below were found in one sample sequenced in a study of beta chain features in type 1 diabetes. The authors reverse transcribed all of the isolated RNA, so sequencing captured expressed TCRB transcripts. Using immunoSEQ multiplex PCR, the repertoire was profiled, and TCRdb retains in-frame clones only, with some absent. The sample has just over 600,000 clones; about a sixth are singletons. Sequenced input: naive CD4+ T cells from blood. The source of these receptors is a man younger than 35 in good health.

This clone has more than one count but fewer than ten. V gene TRBV28 combines with J gene TRBJ2-7, with TRBD1 as a possible D gene (5 bases). The ends were cut back, 6 bases at V and 6 bases at J, with 12 bases in the middle. CDR3 size: 12 residues. CDR1 and CDR2 from the germline V gene are MDHEN and SYDVKM. The chain's CDR3 is CASRHQQGEQYF. The DNA for the CDR3 is TGTGCCAGCAGACATCAGCAGGGCGAGCAGTACTTC.

This clone has only a few counts. The rearrangement links TRBV7-2 to TRBJ1-5; 7 nucleotides match TRBD1. V was pared by 3 bases and J by 0 bases, with 5 bases of the junction left unmatched. The CDR3 has 16 amino acids. Germline CDR1 and CDR2: SGHTA and FQGNSA. CDR3 sequence (DNA): TGTGCCAGCAGCTTGGGGACAGCTACTAGCAATCAGCCCCAGCATTTT. Encoded protein: CASSLGTATSNQPQHF.

This clone has just a few counts. The rearrangement joins TRBV5-1 to TRBJ2-1, with D possibly being TRBD2 (6 bases). The CDR3 runs to 15 residues. Germline CDR1 SGHRS, CDR2 YFSETQ. Trimming cost V 3 bases and J 1 base, with 11 bases left between them. CDR3 in DNA: TGCGCCAGCAGCTCGTATAGCGGTTCCTACAATGAGCAGTTCTTC. Translated: CASSSYSGSYNEQFF.

The chain recombines TRBV21-1 with TRBJ2-1. TRBV21-1 is shown as a pseudogene. The CDR3 contains 15 residues. CDR3 coding DNA: TGTGCCAGCATCCCTAAATGGGGGAAAGACAATGAGCAGTTCTTC. Its translation is CASIPKWGKDNEQFF.

The chain joins TRBV16 to TRBJ1-3; no reliable D call. This CDR3 comprises 18 residues. The V end lost 2 bases, the J end lost 0 bases, and 17 bases lay between the germline ends. Germline CDR1 reads KGHSY; CDR2 reads FQNENV. For the CDR3, the DNA is TGTGCCAGCAGCCAAATCTCCCTCCTTAAGAGCTCTGGAAACACCATATATTTT. Translation gives CASSQISLLKSSGNTIYF.

The V gene is TRBV14, the J gene TRBJ1-1; 10 nucleotides line up with TRBD1. Germline trimming cut 1 base from V and 6 bases from J; bases unmatched to any gene: 5. The CDR3 sequence is 15 residues long. Germline CDR1 and CDR2: SGHDN and FVKESK. This CDR3 reads CASSQADRGNAEAFF. CDR3 bases: TGTGCCAGCAGCCAAGCGGACAGGGGGAATGCTGAAGCTTTCTTT.

The chain combines TRBV7-2 with TRBJ2-5, with TRBD1 matching over 7 bases. In germline, CDR1 is SGHTA, CDR2 FQGNSA. The CDR3 totals 13 residues. Unmatched junction bases numbered 5, after V lost 5 bases and J lost 5 bases. CDR3 nucleotides: TGTGCCAGCAGCCGGGGACAGCGGGAGACCCAGTACTTC. Protein sequence: CASSRGQRETQYF. The whole variable domain, filled in from reference TRBV7-2 and TRBJ2-5, reads GAGVSQSPSNKVTEKGKDVELRCDPISGHTALYWYRQSLGQGLEFLIYFQGNSAPDKSGLPSDRFSAERTGGSVSTLTIQRTQQEDSAVYLCASSRGQRETQYFGPGTRLLVL.

V is TRBV5-6 and J is TRBJ1-5; D is ambiguous. The length of the CDR3 is 12 residues. Deletions cut 0 bases from V and 9 bases from J, with 7 bases between. In germline, CDR1 is SGHDT, CDR2 YYEEEE. The CDR3 sequence: CASSLGKLPQHF. CDR3 bases: TGTGCCAGCAGCTTGGGGAAATTGCCCCAGCATTTT.

This clone showed up just a few times. Other DNA sequences in the same sample also yield this CDR3. The CDR3 region is CASSPGGNYGYTF. The CDR3 DNA reads TGTGCCAGCTCCCCCGGGGGGAACTATGGCTACACCTTC. This sequence joins TRBV18 and TRBJ1-2, with D possibly TRBD1 on 5 matching bases. This CDR3 region has 13 residues. Germline-derived CDR1 and CDR2 are KGHSH and LQKENI. Trimming pared 6 bases from V and 2 bases from J, leaving 10 bases between.

In this sample, this clone turned up a few times. This chain links TRBV14 with TRBJ1-6; perhaps TRBD1 as D (5 bases). This CDR3 region has 14 residues. Deletions cut 1 base from V and 8 bases from J, with 9 bases between. Germline CDR1 SGHDN, CDR2 FVKESK. Here the CDR3 reads CASSQARQYSPLHF. Written as DNA, the CDR3 is TGTGCCAGCAGCCAAGCTCGACAGTATTCACCCCTCCACTTT.

The V and J genes are TRBV19 and TRBJ2-4; D is unclear. Trimming shortened V by 3 bases and J by 4 bases, and 10 bases separated the two germline ends. Germline CDR1 is LNHDA and CDR2 is SQIVND (reference sequence). This CDR3 contains 14 residues. The CDR3 DNA is TGTGCCAGTAGTATTCCCACCGGGAAAAACATTCAGTACTTC. This encodes CASSIPTGKNIQYF.

In this sample, this clone turned up a few times. V and J are TRBV4-2 and TRBJ2-3, with D uncertain. There are 14 residues in the CDR3. Germline CDR1 and CDR2: LGHNA and YNFKEQ. The ends were cut back, 1 base at V and 3 bases at J, with 8 bases in the middle. The CDR3 sequence: CASSQGFGTDTQYF. Here the CDR3 DNA reads TGTGCCAGCAGCCAAGGGTTCGGGACAGATACGCAGTATTTT.

The chain joins TRBV18 to TRBJ2-4; D might be TRBD1 (5 bases). The CDR3 is 16 residues long. The germline CDR1 and CDR2 sequences are KGHSH and LQKENI. V was trimmed by 1 base and J by 1 base, leaving 11 bases between them. Here the CDR3 reads CASSPRSWGAKNIQYF. As DNA, the CDR3 is TGTGCCAGCTCACCACGATCCTGGGGCGCCAAAAACATTCAGTACTTC.

The chain recombines TRBV11-2 with TRBJ2-3, with unresolved D. The CDR3 runs 17 residues. Germline values: CDR1 SGHAT, CDR2 FQNNGV. The V and J ends lost 2 bases and 6 bases respectively, with 21 bases between them. The CDR3 region has the DNA TGTGCCAGCAGCTTAATGTCTAGTCACTGGATCGGGGATACGCAGTATTTT. It specifies CASSLMSSHWIGDTQYF. Variable domain in full (rest from reference TRBV11-2 and TRBJ2-3): EAGVAQSPRYKIIEKRQSVAFWCNPISGHATLYWYQQILGQGPKLLIQFQNNGVVDDSQLPKDRFSAERLKGVDSTLKIQPAKLEDSAVYLCASSLMSSHWIGDTQYFGPGTRLTVL.

This clone was observed a few times. V gene TRBV7-9 combines with J gene TRBJ1-5; 7 bases fit TRBD1. The CDR3 contains 15 residues. Losses at the gene ends were 1 base for V and 3 bases for J; bases not matched to a gene: 3. The germline CDR1 and CDR2 sequences are SEHNR and FQNEAQ (reference sequence). The CDR3 reads CASSLVGTDNQPQHF. The CDR3 nucleotides are TGTGCCAGCAGCTTAGTAGGGACAGACAATCAGCCCCAGCATTTT.

This clone occurred a few times. The chain combines TRBV28 with TRBJ2-6; 8 bases match TRBD2. The CDR3 length is 17 residues. Germline trimming cut 8 bases from V and 2 bases from J; bases unmatched to any gene: 11. CDR1 is MDHEN and CDR2 is SYDVKM in the germline V gene. The CDR3 here is CASSFGAGATGANVLTF. The DNA for the CDR3 is TGTGCCAGCTCCTTCGGAGCGGGAGCGACTGGGGCCAACGTCCTGACTTTC.

This chain connects TRBV4-3 to TRBJ1-3; D call uncertain. The germline V gene encodes CDR1 LGHNA and CDR2 YSLEER. The CDR3 contains 16 residues. The ends were cut back, 1 base at V and 0 bases at J, with 10 bases in the middle. The CDR3 nucleotides read TGCGCCAGCAGCCAAGCGCAGGCATACTCTGGAAACACCATATATTTT. This codes for CASSQAQAYSGNTIYF.

This clone was counted between two and nine times. CDR3 sequence reads: CATSGTTHRGSTDTQYF. CDR3 nucleotide sequence: TGTGCCACCAGCGGTACCACCCACAGGGGTAGCACAGATACGCAGTATTTT. The chain recombines TRBV15 with TRBJ2-3; 7 nucleotides align to TRBD1. The CDR3 consists of 17 residues. Germline V gene sequence: CDR1 LNHNV, CDR2 YYDKDF (reference sequence). V lost 5 bases, J lost 0 bases, and 11 bases stayed unmatched. Based on the CDR3 plus reference TRBV15 and TRBJ2-3, the full variable domain is DAMVIQNPRYQVTQFGKPVTLSCSQTLNHNVMYWYQQKSSQAPKLLFHYYDKDFNNEADTPDNFQSRRPNTSFCFLDIRSPGLGDTAMYLCATSGTTHRGSTDTQYFGPGTRLTVL.

This clone was detected only a few times. This sequence joins TRBV7-9 and TRBJ1-2; D is ambiguous. In germline, CDR1 is SEHNR, CDR2 FQNEAQ (reference sequence). The CDR3 contains 12 residues. Trimming took off 1 base at V and 8 bases at J, with 8 bases between the two ends. The CDR3 bases are TGTGCCAGCAGCTTAGTTCTGGGAGGCTACACCTTC. This codes for CASSLVLGGYTF.